Presented here are 10 T cell receptor beta chains from one specimen sequenced in a study of T cells in narcolepsy. Produced via immunoSEQ multiplex PCR; TCRdb's table is partial and in-frame only. The table shows approximately 30,000 clones, with around 80% occurring only once. The sample comprised CD45RA- memory CD4+ T cells from PBMCs. Source of these receptors: a human donor with narcolepsy.

This clone has only one observation. This chain joins TRBV6-5 and TRBJ2-7; D not resolved. The germline V gene encodes CDR1 MNHEY and CDR2 SVGAGI. The CDR3 extends over 14 amino acids. V gave up 10 bases and J gave up 6 bases, with 22 bases separating them. The CDR3 sequence is CATRPSGRSVEQYF. In nucleotides, the CDR3 is TGTGCCACCCGTCCTAGTGGCCGGTCGGTCGAGCAGTACTTC.

The genes are TRBV7-3 and TRBJ2-1; 10 bases are shared with TRBD1. Germline loops: CDR1 SGHTA, CDR2 FQGTGA. The V and J ends lost 4 bases and 9 bases, in that order; junction bases with no gene match: 9. The CDR3 extends over 15 amino acids. The CDR3 reads CASSSFGDRGVEQFF. The CDR3 nucleotides are TGTGCCAGCAGCTCATTCGGGGACAGGGGCGTTGAGCAGTTCTTC.

The rearrangement links TRBV5-1 to TRBJ2-1; 8 bases match TRBD1. The CDR3 spans 14 residues. The germline V gene has CDR1 SGHRS and CDR2 YFSETQ. The V segment lost 1 base and the J segment 6 bases; nucleotides outside the gene matches: 3. Here the CDR3 reads CASSLQGARNEQFF. The CDR3 DNA sequence: TGCGCCAGCAGCTTGCAGGGGGCCCGCAATGAGCAGTTCTTC.

V gene TRBV15 combines with J gene TRBJ1-6; a weak D match, TRBD1 (6 bases). The length of the CDR3 is 12 residues. Trimming removed 11 bases at V and 7 bases at J, with 12 bases between. CDR1 and CDR2 (germline): LNHNV, YYDKDF (reference sequence). The CDR3 loop reads CASRQANSPLHF. The DNA for the CDR3 is TGTGCCTCACGACAGGCCAATTCACCCCTCCACTTT. Drawing the rest from reference TRBV15 and TRBJ1-6, the complete variable domain is DAMVIQNPRYQVTQFGKPVTLSCSQTLNHNVMYWYQQKSSQAPKLLFHYYDKDFNNEADTPDNFQSRRPNTSFCFLDIRSPGLGDTAMYLCASRQANSPLHFGNGTRLTVT.

CDR3 DNA sequence: TGTGCCAGCAGCAACGGGGGGGCGAGGACAGATACGCAGTATTTT. This translates into CASSNGGARTDTQYF. The V gene is TRBV7-8, the J gene TRBJ2-3, with 8 bases aligning to TRBD2. V trimming: 5 bases; J trimming: 3 bases; junction bases outside the gene matches: 7. CDR1 and CDR2 from the germline V gene are SGHVS and FQNEAQ. The CDR3 consists of 15 residues.

V is TRBV27 and J is TRBJ1-5, with D perhaps matching TRBD1 (6 bases). V was clipped by 4 bases and J by 5 bases, with 15 bases between them. From germline, CDR1 is MNHEY and CDR2 SMNVEV (reference sequence). This CDR3 contains 15 residues. CDR3 amino acids: CASSSLRTVHQPQHF. In DNA, the CDR3 is TGTGCCAGCAGTTCCCTTCGGACAGTCCATCAGCCCCAGCATTTT.

The rearrangement uses TRBV25-1 and TRBJ1-1; 7 bases line up with TRBD1. Germline-derived CDR1 and CDR2 are MGHDK and SYGVNS. The CDR3 loop spans 14 amino acids. V dropped 7 bases and J dropped 1; count of bases not matched to a gene: 6. CDR3 DNA sequence: TGTGCCAGCAAAGAGACAGGGTCGAACACTGAAGCTTTCTTT. Translating gives CASKETGSNTEAFF.

This sequence joins TRBV9 and TRBJ2-5, with D possibly called TRBD1 or TRBD2 (5 bases each). Trimming shortened V by 0 bases and J by 4 bases, and 19 bases separated the two germline ends. The germline V gene has CDR1 SGDLS and CDR2 YYNGEE. This CDR3 is 17 amino acids long. This chain's CDR3 is CASSVDLGQGGGETQYF. DNA for the CDR3: TGTGCCAGCAGCGTAGATCTGGGGCAGGGCGGAGGAGAGACCCAGTACTTC. The full variable domain, its missing parts supplied by reference TRBV9 and TRBJ2-5, is DSGVTQTPKHLITATGQRVTLRCSPRSGDLSVYWYQQSLDQGLQFLIQYYNGEERAKGNILERFSAQQFPDLHSELNLSSLELGDSALYFCASSVDLGQGGGETQYFGPGTRLLVL.

V gene TRBV16 combines with J gene TRBJ1-5; no reliable D call. Trimming took 0 bases from V and 4 from J, leaving 10 bases between them. CDR1 and CDR2 (germline): KGHSY, FQNENV. The CDR3 consists of 15 residues. The CDR3 is CASSQSKVGNQPQHF. As DNA, the CDR3 is TGTGCCAGCAGCCAATCTAAGGTGGGGAATCAGCCCCAGCATTTT.

The chain employs TRBV6-6 and TRBJ1-1, with a tentative D call TRBD1 (6 bases). CDR1 is MNHNY and CDR2 is SVGAGI in the germline V gene (reference sequence). This CDR3 is 13 amino acids long. V lost 7 bases, J lost 7 bases, and 16 bases lay in between. The CDR3 region is CASTQRGFGEAFF. DNA of the CDR3: TGTGCCAGCACCCAAAGGGGGTTCGGTGAAGCTTTCTTT.